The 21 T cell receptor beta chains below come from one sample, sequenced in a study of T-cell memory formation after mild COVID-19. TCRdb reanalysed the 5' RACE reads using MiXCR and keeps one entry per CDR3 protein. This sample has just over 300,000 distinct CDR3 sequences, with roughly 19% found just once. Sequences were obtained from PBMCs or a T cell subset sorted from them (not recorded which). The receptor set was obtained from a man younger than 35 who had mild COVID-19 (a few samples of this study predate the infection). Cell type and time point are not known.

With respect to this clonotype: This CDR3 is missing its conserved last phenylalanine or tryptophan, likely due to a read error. This CDR3 is CASSLSAANYGYTL. DNA for the CDR3: TGCGCCAGCAGCTTGTCTGCCGCTAACTATGGCTACACCTTA. The V call is TRBV5-1, the J call TRBJ1-2; D gene ambiguous. Trimming took off 1 base at V and 0 bases at J, with 7 bases between the two ends. The CDR3 contains 14 residues. Germline V gene sequence: CDR1 SGHRS, CDR2 YFSETQ.

CDR3 in amino acids: CASSSEGLGTEAFF. The CDR3 nucleotides are TGTGCCAGCAGCAGCGAAGGGTTGGGGACTGAAGCTTTCTTT. The chain has TRBV7-2 and TRBJ1-1; D ambiguous. Germline CDR1 SGHTA, CDR2 FQGNSA. With 5 bases removed from V and 5 bases from J, the gap between germline ends came to 15 bases. This CDR3 contains 14 residues.

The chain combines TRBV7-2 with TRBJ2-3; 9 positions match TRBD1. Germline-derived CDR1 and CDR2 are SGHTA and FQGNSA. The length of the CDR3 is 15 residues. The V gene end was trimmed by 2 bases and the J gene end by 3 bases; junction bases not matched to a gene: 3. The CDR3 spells CASSLHGQGTDTQYF. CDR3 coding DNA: TGTGCCAGCAGCTTACACGGACAGGGGACAGATACGCAGTATTTT.

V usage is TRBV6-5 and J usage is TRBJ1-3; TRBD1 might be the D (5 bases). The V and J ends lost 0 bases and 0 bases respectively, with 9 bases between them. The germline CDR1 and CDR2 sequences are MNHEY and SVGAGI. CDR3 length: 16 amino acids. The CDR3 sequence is CASSYSRQGSGNTIYF. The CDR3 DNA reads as TGTGCCAGCAGTTACTCACGGCAGGGCTCTGGAAACACCATATATTTT.

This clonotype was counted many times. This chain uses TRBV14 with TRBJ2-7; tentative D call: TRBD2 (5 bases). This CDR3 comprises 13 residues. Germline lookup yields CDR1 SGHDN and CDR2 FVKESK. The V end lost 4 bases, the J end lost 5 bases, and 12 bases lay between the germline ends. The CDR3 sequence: CASSPSGTDEQYV. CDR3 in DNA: TGTGCCAGCAGCCCCAGCGGAACTGACGAGCAGTACGTC.

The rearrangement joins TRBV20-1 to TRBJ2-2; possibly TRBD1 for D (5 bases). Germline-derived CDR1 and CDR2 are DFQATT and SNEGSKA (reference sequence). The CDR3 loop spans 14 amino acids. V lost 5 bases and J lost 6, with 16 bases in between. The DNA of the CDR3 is TGCAGTGCTCTCCCCCCGTGGGGCCCCGGGGAGCTGTTTTTT. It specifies CSALPPWGPGELFF.

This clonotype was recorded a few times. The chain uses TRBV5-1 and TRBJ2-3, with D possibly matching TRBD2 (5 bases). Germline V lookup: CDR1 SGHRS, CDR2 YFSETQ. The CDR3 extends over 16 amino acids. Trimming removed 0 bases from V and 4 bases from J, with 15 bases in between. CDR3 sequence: CASSLGPRGAADTQYF. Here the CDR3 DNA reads TGCGCCAGCAGCTTGGGCCCCCGGGGAGCGGCAGATACGCAGTATTTT.

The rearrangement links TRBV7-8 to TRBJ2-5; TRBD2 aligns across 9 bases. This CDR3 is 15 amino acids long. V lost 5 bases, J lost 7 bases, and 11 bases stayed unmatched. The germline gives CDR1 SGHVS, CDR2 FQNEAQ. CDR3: CASSPNLAGPRTQYF. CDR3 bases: TGTGCCAGCAGCCCGAATCTAGCGGGGCCACGGACCCAGTACTTC.

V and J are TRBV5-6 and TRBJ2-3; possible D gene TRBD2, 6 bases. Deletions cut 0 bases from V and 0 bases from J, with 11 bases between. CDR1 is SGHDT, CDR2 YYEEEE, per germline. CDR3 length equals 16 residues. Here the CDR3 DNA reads TGTGCCAGCAGCTTGGGGGCGGGGACGAGCACAGATACGCAGTATTTT. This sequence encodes CASSLGAGTSTDTQYF.

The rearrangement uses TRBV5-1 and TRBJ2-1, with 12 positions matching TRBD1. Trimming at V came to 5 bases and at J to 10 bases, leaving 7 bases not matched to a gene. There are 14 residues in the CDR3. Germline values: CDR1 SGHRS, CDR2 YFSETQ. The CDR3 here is CASSSGTGGWEQFF. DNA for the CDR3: TGCGCCAGCAGTTCCGGGACAGGGGGCTGGGAGCAGTTCTTC.

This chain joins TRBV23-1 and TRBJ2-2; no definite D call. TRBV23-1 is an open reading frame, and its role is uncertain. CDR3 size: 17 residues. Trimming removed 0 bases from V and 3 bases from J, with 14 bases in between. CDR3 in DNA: TGCGCCAGCAGTCAATCGAAGCAGGTTCGGGACACCGGGGAGCTGTTTTTT. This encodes CASSQSKQVRDTGELFF.

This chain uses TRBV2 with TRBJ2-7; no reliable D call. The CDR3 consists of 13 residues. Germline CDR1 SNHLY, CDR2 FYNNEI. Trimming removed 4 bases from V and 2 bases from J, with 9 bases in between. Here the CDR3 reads CASSVSPAYEQYF. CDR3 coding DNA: TGTGCCAGCAGTGTGTCCCCGGCCTACGAGCAGTACTTC.

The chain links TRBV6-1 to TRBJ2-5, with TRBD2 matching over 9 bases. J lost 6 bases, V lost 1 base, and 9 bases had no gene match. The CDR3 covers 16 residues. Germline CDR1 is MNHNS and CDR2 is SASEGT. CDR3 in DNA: TGTGCCAGCAGTGAAGTGCCGGGACTAGCCAGTAAGACCCAGTACTTC. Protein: CASSEVPGLASKTQYF.

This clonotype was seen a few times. The CDR3 DNA follows: TGTGCCAGCACCCGCCAGGGACCCCCGGACACCGGGGAGCTGTTTTTT. Its translation is CASTRQGPPDTGELFF. The V call is TRBV6-5, the J call TRBJ2-2, with D perhaps assigned TRBD1 or TRBD2 (5 bases each). The V gene lost 7 bases and the J gene lost 3 bases, with 18 bases spanning the gap. Germline values: CDR1 MNHEY, CDR2 SVGAGI. This CDR3 is 16 amino acids long.

The CDR3 nucleotides are TGCAGTGCTAGAGATCCACGGACAACCCGGGCCTACGAGCAGTACTTC. Amino acids: CSARDPRTTRAYEQYF. The chain recombines TRBV20-1 with TRBJ2-7; TRBD1 is a possible D gene (5 bases). The V end lost 0 bases, the J end lost 2 bases, and 17 bases lay between the germline ends. The length of the CDR3 is 16 residues. CDR1 is DFQATT, CDR2 SNEGSKA, per germline (reference sequence).

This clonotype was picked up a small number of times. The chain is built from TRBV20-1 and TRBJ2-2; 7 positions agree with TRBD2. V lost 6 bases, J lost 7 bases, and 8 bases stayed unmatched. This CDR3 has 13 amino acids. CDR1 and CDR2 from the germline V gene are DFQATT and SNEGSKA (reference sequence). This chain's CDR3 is CSAEIGRGGELFF. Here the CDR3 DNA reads TGCAGTGCCGAGATAGGGAGGGGCGGGGAGCTGTTTTTT.

The CDR3 region is CASSFARQELFF. The CDR3 bases are TGCGCCAGCAGCTTCGCCCGCCAAGAGCTGTTTTTT. V usage is TRBV5-1 and J usage is TRBJ2-2; D uncertain. Deletions cut 2 bases from V and 11 bases from J, with 10 bases between. The CDR3 sequence is 12 residues long. Germline values: CDR1 SGHRS, CDR2 YFSETQ. The full variable domain, its missing parts supplied by reference TRBV5-1 and TRBJ2-2, is KAGVTQTPRYLIKTRGQQVTLSCSPISGHRSVSWYQQTPGQGLQFLFEYFSETQRNKGNFPGRFSGRQFSNSRSEMNVSTLELGDSALYLCASSFARQELFFGEGSRLTVL.

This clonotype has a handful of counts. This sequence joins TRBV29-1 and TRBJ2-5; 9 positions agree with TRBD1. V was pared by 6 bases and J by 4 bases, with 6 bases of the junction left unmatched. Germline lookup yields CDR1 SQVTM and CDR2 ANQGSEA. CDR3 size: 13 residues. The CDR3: CSVSGQGLETQYF. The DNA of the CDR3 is TGCAGCGTGTCGGGACAGGGTTTAGAGACCCAGTACTTC.

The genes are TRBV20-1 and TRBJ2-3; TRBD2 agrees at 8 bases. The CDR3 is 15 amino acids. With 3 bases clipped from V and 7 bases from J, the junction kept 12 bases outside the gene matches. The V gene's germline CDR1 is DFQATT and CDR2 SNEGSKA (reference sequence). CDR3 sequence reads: CSARHLAGLPNTQYF. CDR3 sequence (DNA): TGCAGTGCTAGGCACCTAGCGGGCCTACCTAATACGCAGTATTTT.

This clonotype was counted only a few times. The CDR3 DNA sequence: TGCAGCGTTGAGTTTTCGACCAGGAACTATGGCTACACCTTC. This encodes CSVEFSTRNYGYTF. The chain links TRBV29-1 to TRBJ1-2; no clear D gene. Trimming stripped 3 bases from V and 2 bases from J, with 13 bases between. The CDR3 consists of 14 residues. Per the germline V gene, CDR1 is SQVTM and CDR2 is ANQGSEA.

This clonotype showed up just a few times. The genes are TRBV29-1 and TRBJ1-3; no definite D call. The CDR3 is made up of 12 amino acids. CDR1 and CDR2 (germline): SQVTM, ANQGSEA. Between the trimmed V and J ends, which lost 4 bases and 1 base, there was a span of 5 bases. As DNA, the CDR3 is TGCAGCGTTGTAGATTCTGGAAACACCATATATTTT. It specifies CSVVDSGNTIYF.